The 22 T cell receptor beta chains below come from one sample, sequenced in a study of OX40 agonist ivuxolimab in advanced cancers. The data were produced by immunoSEQ multiplex PCR, yet TCRdb's version contains in-frame clones alone and is incomplete. Of roughly 73,000 clones in the sample, 70% to 90% are singletons; the top ten hold approximately 1.1%. Sequences were derived from CD4+ or CD8+ T cells sorted from blood, sampled in a trial of the OX40 agonist ivuxolimab. The receptors here all came from an adult with an advanced solid tumor such as melanoma, head and neck, liver or kidney cancer.

The genes are TRBV2 and TRBJ1-1, with 11 positions matching TRBD1. Germline V lookup: CDR1 SNHLY, CDR2 FYNNEI. This CDR3 spans 13 amino acids. V gave up 6 bases and J gave up 11 bases; unmatched junction bases: 8. This CDR3 is CASRVGQGVSAFF. In DNA, the CDR3 is TGTGCCAGCAGAGTGGGACAGGGGGTGTCGGCTTTCTTT.

The chain joins TRBV5-1 to TRBJ2-3; TRBD2 is a possible D gene (6 bases). The length of the CDR3 is 17 residues. Trimming stripped 0 bases from V and 3 bases from J, with 17 bases between. Germline V gene sequence: CDR1 SGHRS, CDR2 YFSETQ. In DNA, the CDR3 is TGCGCCAGCAGCTTGGCCGGTGGAGGGTCCGGGACAGATACGCAGTATTTT. Its translation is CASSLAGGGSGTDTQYF.

The chain is built from TRBV6-1 and TRBJ2-7; D is unclear. Trimming pared 2 bases from V and 3 bases from J, leaving 5 bases between. The CDR3 runs 12 residues. The germline V gene has CDR1 MNHNS and CDR2 SASEGT. Here the CDR3 DNA reads TGTGCCAGCAGTGAAACCAGCTACGAGCAGTACTTC. Translated: CASSETSYEQYF.

J is TRBJ2-1 and V is TRBV5-1, with 11 bases fitting TRBD1. The CDR3 covers 15 residues. The J segment lost 7 bases and the V segment lost 4 bases, leaving 7 bases of the junction unmatched. The V gene's germline CDR1 is SGHRS and CDR2 YFSETQ. CDR3 residues: CASSGGTGGGNEQFF. The CDR3 DNA reads TGCGCCAGCAGCGGCGGGACAGGGGGTGGGAATGAGCAGTTCTTC.

This chain uses TRBV19 with TRBJ1-5; D is perhaps TRBD1 (5 bases). CDR3 length: 13 amino acids. V was cut by 3 bases and J by 15 bases, with 18 bases left in between. Per germline, CDR1 LNHDA and CDR2 SQIVND (reference sequence). The CDR3 here is CASSILGGASWHF. The DNA of the CDR3 is TGTGCCAGTAGTATTTTGGGCGGGGCTTCGTGGCATTTT.

This chain joins TRBV5-6 and TRBJ2-3, with TRBD1 identical over 9 bases. Germline lookup yields CDR1 SGHDT and CDR2 YYEEEE. The CDR3 loop spans 15 amino acids. J lost 3 bases, V lost 5 bases, and 7 bases had no gene match. This CDR3 reads CASRKQGAGTDTQYF. The CDR3 nucleotides are TGTGCCAGCAGAAAACAGGGGGCTGGTACAGATACGCAGTATTTT.

This chain joins TRBV11-3 and TRBJ2-3, with D perhaps matching TRBD1 (5 bases). The CDR3 covers 14 residues. CDR1 and CDR2 (germline): SGHNT, YENEEA. Trimming removed 6 bases at V and 4 bases at J, with 14 bases between. The CDR3: CASSLGQAADTQYF. In DNA form, the CDR3 reads TGTGCCAGCAGTCTGGGGCAGGCCGCAGATACGCAGTATTTT.

This rearrangement joins TRBV18 to TRBJ1-1; perhaps TRBD1 as D (6 bases). The CDR3 is 14 amino acids. Germline V gene sequence: CDR1 KGHSH, CDR2 LQKENI. V lost 2 bases and J 1 base, leaving 8 bases between the germline ends. CDR3 coding DNA: TGTGCCAGCTCACCAGTGACAGGGAACACTGAAGCTTTCTTT. It encodes CASSPVTGNTEAFF.

V usage is TRBV19 and J usage is TRBJ2-7; D could derive from TRBD1 or TRBD2 (5 bases each). V was clipped by 5 bases and J by 3 bases, with 14 bases between them. CDR1 and CDR2 from the germline V gene are LNHDA and SQIVND (reference sequence). The CDR3 consists of 14 residues. The CDR3 bases are TGTGCCAGTAGTCGATTGGCTGGGGGCTACGAGCAGTACTTC. Amino acid sequence: CASSRLAGGYEQYF.

The V and J genes are TRBV6-1 and TRBJ2-5, with D tentatively TRBD1 (5 bases). From germline, CDR1 is MNHNS and CDR2 SASEGT. This CDR3 has 16 amino acids. Trimming stripped 4 bases from V and 2 bases from J, with 17 bases between. In DNA, the CDR3 is TGTGCCAGCAGTGCGGTGGGGCCCCGAATTCAAGAGACCCAGTACTTC. It is translated as CASSAVGPRIQETQYF.

The chain carries TRBV4-1 and TRBJ2-7, with D possibly being TRBD1 or TRBD2 (5 bases each). Germline CDR1 is MGHRA and CDR2 is YSYEKL. V was cut by 1 base and J by 3 bases, with 10 bases left in between. CDR3 length equals 14 residues. The CDR3 region is CASSQASGSYEQYF. In DNA, the CDR3 is TGCGCCAGCAGCCAAGCGTCAGGGAGCTACGAGCAGTACTTC.

Remarks on this clone: The germline gene is not matched at one end of the junction; a read error may be the cause. The CDR3 is CASSPPGREQYF. The CDR3 coding sequence is TGTGCCAGCTCCCCACCAGGAAGAGAGCAGTACTTC. V is TRBV18 and J is TRBJ2-7; D is unclear. The CDR3 has 12 amino acids. The germline V gene encodes CDR1 KGHSH and CDR2 LQKENI.

The rearrangement links TRBV7-9 to TRBJ2-2; 11 positions agree with TRBD2. CDR1 and CDR2 from the germline V gene are SEHNR and FQNEAQ (reference sequence). With V trimmed by 7 bases and J by 2 bases, 6 bases remained unmatched. This CDR3 contains 16 residues. Here the CDR3 reads CASTRLAGINTGELFF. The CDR3, as DNA: TGTGCCAGCACCAGACTAGCGGGGATTAACACCGGGGAGCTGTTTTTT.

J is TRBJ1-2 and V is TRBV19; the D is unclear. Per the germline V gene, CDR1 is LNHDA and CDR2 is SQIVND (reference sequence). This CDR3 has 13 residues. The ends were cut back, 6 bases at V and 2 bases at J, with 10 bases in the middle. The CDR3 sequence is CASRIPGNYGYTF. CDR3 nucleotides: TGTGCCAGTAGGATCCCCGGAAACTATGGCTACACCTTC.

The chain uses TRBV7-4 and TRBJ2-7; 7 bases align to TRBD1. The J segment lost 2 bases and the V segment lost 5 bases, leaving 12 bases of the junction unmatched. Germline V gene data show CDR1 as SGHVT and CDR2 as SQSDAQ. This CDR3 spans 16 amino acids. CDR3: CASSLTTGSTTYEQYF. CDR3 sequence (DNA): TGTGCCAGCAGCCTCACGACAGGGTCTACTACCTACGAGCAGTACTTC.

The rearrangement uses TRBV6-1 and TRBJ1-1; 7 nucleotides align to TRBD1. The length of the CDR3 is 15 residues. Germline CDR1 is MNHNS and CDR2 is SASEGT. Unmatched junction bases numbered 12, after V lost 7 bases and J lost 4 bases. CDR3 sequence: CASIAAGGAITEAFF. In DNA, the CDR3 is TGTGCCAGCATTGCGGCAGGGGGTGCGATCACTGAAGCTTTCTTT.

The chain is built from TRBV27 and TRBJ1-2; D perhaps matches TRBD1 (5 bases). Trimming took off 2 bases at V and 6 bases at J, with 10 bases between the two ends. The length of the CDR3 is 13 residues. The germline CDR1 and CDR2 sequences are MNHEY and SMNVEV (reference sequence). Written as DNA, the CDR3 is TGTGCCAGCAGTTTACGGGGGTCTGATGGCTACACCTTC. This codes for CASSLRGSDGYTF.

CDR3 nucleotide sequence: TGTGCCAGCTCACCCCCACGGACAGGGAACACTGAAGCTTTCTTT. It is translated as CASSPPRTGNTEAFF. The chain couples TRBV18 to TRBJ1-1; 7 bases align to TRBD1. CDR1 is KGHSH and CDR2 is LQKENI in the germline V gene. Trimming removed 3 bases from V and 1 base from J; junction bases left unmatched: 5. The CDR3 loop spans 15 amino acids.

The chain has TRBV6-1 and TRBJ1-2; D is ambiguous. The length of the CDR3 is 12 residues. The germline V gene encodes CDR1 MNHNS and CDR2 SASEGT. Deletions cut 3 bases from V and 2 bases from J, with 4 bases between. CDR3 bases: TGTGCCAGCAGTGACCTCAACTATGGCTACACCTTC. Its protein is CASSDLNYGYTF.

This chain uses TRBV7-8 with TRBJ1-1; D is possibly TRBD1 (6 bases). The germline V gene has CDR1 SGHVS and CDR2 FQNEAQ. This CDR3 has 15 residues. V was cut by 2 bases and J by 7 bases, with 17 bases left in between. The CDR3 DNA reads as TGTGCCAGCAGCTTATTTAATCAGGGGACCCTTGAAGCTTTCTTT. This gives the protein CASSLFNQGTLEAFF.

This clone appeared a single time. The chain joins TRBV11-1 to TRBJ1-6, with 9 bases identical to TRBD1. The CDR3 has 15 amino acids. Germline V gene data show CDR1 as SGHAT and CDR2 as FQDESV (reference sequence). V was pared by 2 bases and J by 8 bases, with 4 bases of the junction left unmatched. The CDR3 protein is CASSLRRTGDSPLHF. DNA of the CDR3: TGTGCCAGCAGCTTACGTAGGACAGGGGATTCACCCCTCCACTTT.

V and J are TRBV20-1 and TRBJ2-5, with a tentative D call TRBD1 (5 bases). Germline V gene data show CDR1 as DFQATT and CDR2 as SNEGSKA (reference sequence). V was cut by 6 bases and J by 11 bases, with 16 bases left in between. This CDR3 spans 11 amino acids. The CDR3 bases are TGCAGTGCGCAAGACAGTCGACGGCAGTACTTC. The encoded protein is CSAQDSRRQYF.